This T cell receptor beta chain is from a study of cytomegalovirus exposure and HLA in healthy donors. Study observations and caveats: Investigators reported 150 to 200 TCR beta chains as tied to cytomegalovirus. Most TCR sequences were rare, but some public TCRs occurred in many donors. In vitro work confirmed that a few CMV-associated chains recognize CMV antigens.

This table comes from immunoSEQ multiplex PCR, and its TCRdb copy is limited to in-frame clones, with some not included. The table records under 200,000 clones, less than 95% of them present only once. A note on this clone: Its antigen is unidentified.

Germline V gene sequence: CDR1 MNHNS, CDR2 SASEGT. V gave up 3 bases and J gave up 7 bases, with 10 bases separating them. This CDR3 spans 13 amino acids. The chain couples TRBV6-1 to TRBJ1-5; D perhaps matches TRBD1 (5 bases). The sample comprised PBMCs. The source of this sequence is a woman younger than 35 in good health and CMV-seropositive. The CDR3 DNA is TGTGCCAGCAGTGACTCCTGGGGCCAGCCCCAGCATTTT. Protein sequence: CASSDSWGQPQHF.